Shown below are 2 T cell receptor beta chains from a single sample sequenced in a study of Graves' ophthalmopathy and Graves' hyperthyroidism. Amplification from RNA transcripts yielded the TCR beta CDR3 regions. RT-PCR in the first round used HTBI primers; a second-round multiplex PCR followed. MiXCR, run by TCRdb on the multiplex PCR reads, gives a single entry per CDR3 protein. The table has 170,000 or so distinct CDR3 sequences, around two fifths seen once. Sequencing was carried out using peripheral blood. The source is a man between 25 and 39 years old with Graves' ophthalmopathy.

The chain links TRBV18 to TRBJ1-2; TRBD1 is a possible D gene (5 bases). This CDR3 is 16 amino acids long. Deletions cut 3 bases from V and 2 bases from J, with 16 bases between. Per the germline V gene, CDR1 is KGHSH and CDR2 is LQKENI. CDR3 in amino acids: CASSPMRGDRNYGYTF. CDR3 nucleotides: TGTGCCAGCTCACCGATGAGAGGGGACCGCAACTATGGCTACACCTTC.

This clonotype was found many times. The CDR3 nucleotides are TGTGCCTGGAGGAGCGGGAGGGCCCGGGACGGGGAGCTGTTTTTT. Protein sequence: CAWRSGRARDGELFF. The chain employs TRBV30 and TRBJ2-2; 10 nucleotides agree with TRBD2. V was pared by 3 bases and J by 7 bases, with 8 bases of the junction left unmatched. The CDR3 loop spans 15 amino acids. Germline V gene sequence: CDR1 GTSNPN, CDR2 SVGIG (reference sequence).